Below are 20 T cell receptor beta chains sequenced from a single sample in a study of shared clonotypes between healthy human individuals (dated by TCRdb to the early 2020s). Library generation was performed with the immunoSEQ multiplex PCR assay. Drawn from immuneACCESS, this table holds only the in-frame rearrangements with V and J called that TCRdb kept. Clones are partly lost; checked studies trace under half to an unresolved V gene and leave the rest unexplained. The sample data list 1.6 million or so clones, and about 98.5% of these were observed just once. The ten largest clones take up under 0.45% of the sample. The sequenced sample consisted of naive CD4+ T cells sorted from blood. This specimen's cell subset or site label, per the study, means: CD45RA+ positively selected. The receptors shown here come from a man in his thirties or forties in good health.

This clone occurred a few times. This sample also contains other DNA sequences that code for the same CDR3. This chain joins TRBV5-1 and TRBJ1-1, with unresolved D. With 0 bases removed from V and 1 base from J, the gap between germline ends came to 4 bases. CDR3 size: 13 residues. Germline V gives CDR1 SGHRS, CDR2 YFSETQ. CDR3 bases: TGCGCCAGCAGCTTGGTCCCGAACACTGAAGCTTTCTTT. Its translation: CASSLVPNTEAFF.

This chain joins TRBV7-6 and TRBJ2-5, with 9 bases identical to TRBD2. Germline CDR1 reads SGHVS; CDR2 reads FNYEAQ. The CDR3 consists of 14 residues. Trimming cost V 7 bases and J 5 bases; bases outside gene matches: 8. The CDR3, as DNA: TGTGCCAGCACCCTTCTTAGCGGGAGTGAGACCCAGTACTTC. Protein: CASTLLSGSETQYF.

V usage is TRBV14 and J usage is TRBJ2-7, with D possibly being TRBD1 (5 bases). V shed 9 bases and J shed 0 bases, with 12 bases lying between them. The CDR3 length is 13 residues. Germline V gene sequence: CDR1 SGHDN, CDR2 FVKESK. The CDR3 DNA reads as TGTGCCAGTACAGGCAGTGACTCCTACGAGCAGTACTTC. It encodes CASTGSDSYEQYF.

The chain carries TRBV5-1 and TRBJ2-7, with D tentatively TRBD1 (6 bases). Germline loops: CDR1 SGHRS, CDR2 YFSETQ. This CDR3 contains 13 residues. Trimming took 5 bases from V and 3 from J, leaving 12 bases between them. The CDR3 nucleotides are TGCGCCAGCAGTTTCGGGACATACTACGAGCAGTACTTC. This encodes CASSFGTYYEQYF.

The chain recombines TRBV29-1 with TRBJ1-1; a weak D match, TRBD1 (6 bases). The CDR3 spans 15 residues. V was cut by 6 bases and J by 5 bases, with 22 bases left in between. Germline V gives CDR1 SQVTM, CDR2 ANQGSEA. CDR3: CSVPRERGAKTEAFF. The CDR3 bases are TGCAGCGTACCCCGGGAGAGGGGGGCTAAAACTGAAGCTTTCTTT.

The rearrangement uses TRBV2 and TRBJ2-1; D call uncertain. Germline CDR1 reads SNHLY; CDR2 reads FYNNEI. The CDR3 has 15 residues. V was cut by 7 bases and J by 1 base, with 14 bases left in between. CDR3 in DNA: TGTGCCAGCAATCTACTACAAGGGTCCTACAATGAGCAGTTCTTC. This codes for CASNLLQGSYNEQFF.

Regarding this clone: The sample carries other DNA sequences with the same CDR3. The chain joins TRBV19 to TRBJ1-5, with 8 bases identical to TRBD1. Germline-derived CDR1 and CDR2 are LNHDA and SQIVND (reference sequence). CDR3 length: 15 amino acids. V was pared by 4 bases and J by 3 bases, with 5 bases of the junction left unmatched. CDR3 in amino acids: CASSTGTGSNQPQHF. The CDR3, as DNA: TGTGCCAGTAGTACAGGGACAGGATCCAATCAGCCCCAGCATTTT.

The chain combines TRBV7-9 with TRBJ1-2; 9 bases match TRBD1. Germline CDR1 reads SEHNR; CDR2 reads FQNEAQ (reference sequence). J was trimmed by 4 bases and V by 5 bases; bases with no gene match: 5. This CDR3 spans 14 amino acids. CDR3 bases: TGTGCCAGCAGCGAAGGACAGGGGTCCTATGGCTACACCTTC. Residues: CASSEGQGSYGYTF.

The chain is built from TRBV18 and TRBJ2-1, with 10 bases fitting TRBD2. CDR3 length equals 15 residues. The V and J ends lost 2 bases and 9 bases, in that order; junction bases with no gene match: 7. Germline V CDR1 and CDR2: KGHSH, LQKENI. The CDR3 is CASSPASGSGVEQFF. The DNA of the CDR3 is TGTGCCAGCTCACCAGCTAGCGGGAGCGGGGTTGAGCAGTTCTTC.

V usage is TRBV6-1 and J usage is TRBJ2-5; 10 nucleotides align to TRBD1. The assigned J gene may be wrong: the sequence end matches TRBJ2-7 better. Germline lookup yields CDR1 MNHNS and CDR2 SASEGT. There are 14 residues in the CDR3. Here the CDR3 DNA reads TGTGCCAGCACTAACCGGGACAGGGGCTACGAGCAGTACTTC. Protein sequence: CASTNRDRGYEQYF.

V usage is TRBV10-2 and J usage is TRBJ1-3, with D unresolved. The CDR3 has 13 residues. Trimming cost V 7 bases and J 2 bases, with 9 bases left between them. The V gene's germline CDR1 is WSHSY and CDR2 SAAADI. The CDR3 DNA follows: TGCGCCAGCAATTCAGGAGCTGGAAACACCATATATTTT. Translation gives CASNSGAGNTIYF.

CDR3 coding DNA: TGTGCCAGCAGCTTAGTGGATCAAGAGACCCAGTACTTC. As protein: CASSLVDQETQYF. The V call is TRBV7-9, the J call TRBJ2-5; no clear D gene. The V gene lost 1 base and the J gene lost 2 bases, with 5 bases spanning the gap. CDR1 is SEHNR, CDR2 FQNEAQ, per germline (reference sequence). The CDR3 spans 13 residues.

The rearrangement links TRBV7-2 to TRBJ2-7; D is unclear. This CDR3 region has 15 residues. The germline V gene encodes CDR1 SGHTA and CDR2 FQGNSA. Trimming took 4 bases from V and 0 from J, leaving 13 bases between them. CDR3 residues: CASSSSLLGSYEQYF. CDR3 nucleotide sequence: TGTGCCAGCAGCTCCTCACTGCTTGGCTCCTACGAGCAGTACTTC.

The genes are TRBV25-1 and TRBJ2-2; D tentatively fits TRBD1 or TRBD2 (6 bases each). CDR3 length: 14 amino acids. Germline V lookup: CDR1 MGHDK, CDR2 SYGVNS. V lost 6 bases and J lost 7, with 15 bases in between. This CDR3 is CASRPTGANGELFF. CDR3 nucleotide sequence: TGTGCCAGCAGACCGACGGGGGCGAACGGGGAGCTGTTTTTT.

J is TRBJ2-7 and V is TRBV11-2; 8 bases match TRBD2. After removal of 0 bases from V and 3 bases from J, the junction contained 4 bases not matched to a gene. Germline-derived CDR1 and CDR2 are SGHAT and FQNNGV. CDR3 size: 15 residues. This CDR3 is CASSLDLAGSYEQYF. The DNA for the CDR3 is TGTGCCAGCAGCTTAGATCTAGCGGGCAGCTACGAGCAGTACTTC.

This clone was seen a single time. The chain joins TRBV6-5 to TRBJ2-1, with 7 bases lining up with TRBD2. This CDR3 comprises 14 residues. The trim removed 8 bases at V and 8 bases at J, leaving 12 bases unmatched. The germline V gene has CDR1 MNHEY and CDR2 SVGAGI. The CDR3 nucleotides are TGTGCCAGCGGGGGGAGGGCCGGAATCGATGAGCAGTTCTTC. Its protein is CASGGRAGIDEQFF.

V is TRBV19 and J is TRBJ2-1, with 7 bases aligning to TRBD1. The V and J ends lost 7 bases and 4 bases, in that order; junction bases with no gene match: 7. The CDR3 runs 14 residues. CDR1 is LNHDA, CDR2 SQIVND, per germline (reference sequence). The chain's CDR3 is CASNKGAEYNEQFF. DNA of the CDR3: TGTGCCAGTAATAAGGGGGCCGAGTACAATGAGCAGTTCTTC.

V is TRBV5-4 and J is TRBJ1-1; weak D call: TRBD1 (6 bases). The V gene lost 4 bases and the J gene lost 4 bases, with 17 bases spanning the gap. CDR3 length equals 15 residues. Germline V gene data show CDR1 as SGHNT and CDR2 as YYREEE (reference sequence). The CDR3 coding sequence is TGTGCCAGCAGCCAAATGACAGGCCAGAGCACTGAAGCTTTCTTT. It specifies CASSQMTGQSTEAFF.

Turning to this clone: Other DNA sequences from this sample encode an identical CDR3 as well. The gene calls are TRBV9 and TRBJ2-7; the D is unclear. CDR1 SGDLS and CDR2 YYNGEE come from the germline V gene. V was trimmed by 0 bases and J by 0 bases, leaving 7 bases between them. CDR3 size: 14 residues. The CDR3 DNA reads TGTGCCAGCAGCGTAGGTGTGATCTCCTACGAGCAGTACTTC. Translation: CASSVGVISYEQYF.

The rearrangement joins TRBV5-1 to TRBJ2-6, with TRBD1 identical over 8 bases. J gave up 5 bases and V 9 bases, and 10 bases lay outside the gene matches. Germline values: CDR1 SGHRS, CDR2 YFSETQ. The CDR3 spans 15 residues. The CDR3 is CATVVGQGWANVLTF. The CDR3 nucleotides read TGCGCCACAGTGGTAGGACAGGGTTGGGCCAACGTCCTGACTTTC.